The 22 T cell receptor beta chains listed next were all sequenced from one sample in a study of cytotoxic CD8 clonotypes in ibrutinib-treated CLL. Measured with immunoSEQ multiplex PCR; TCRdb has only the in-frame clones, and not every one. The profile covers some 200,000 clones, with over 65% appearing a single time and about 6% taken by the ten largest. The sequencing used PBMCs, collected after 12 months of ibrutinib treatment. These receptor sequences come from a human donor with chronic lymphocytic leukemia.

The rearrangement links TRBV9 to TRBJ1-1, with a tentative D call TRBD1 (6 bases). With 3 bases removed from V and 0 bases from J, the gap between germline ends came to 12 bases. Germline CDR1 SGDLS, CDR2 YYNGEE. The CDR3 is 15 residues long. The CDR3, as DNA: TGTGCCAGCAGCGGGACAGATCTCTTGAACACTGAAGCTTTCTTT. Its protein product is CASSGTDLLNTEAFF.

The rearrangement joins TRBV7-2 to TRBJ2-3, with D hard to call. Deletions cut 5 bases from V and 3 bases from J, with 9 bases between. Germline-derived CDR1 and CDR2 are SGHTA and FQGNSA. CDR3 length equals 13 residues. The CDR3 sequence: CASSPWMTDTQYF. The CDR3 nucleotides are TGTGCCAGCAGCCCTTGGATGACAGATACGCAGTATTTT.

The chain couples TRBV18 to TRBJ1-2; 12 nucleotides match TRBD1. In germline, CDR1 is KGHSH, CDR2 LQKENI. CDR3 length equals 17 residues. With 3 bases clipped from V and 6 bases from J, the junction kept 11 bases outside the gene matches. CDR3 protein: CASSPTKGQGARDGYTF. The CDR3 nucleotides read TGTGCCAGCTCACCCACGAAGGGACAGGGGGCGAGAGATGGCTACACCTTC.

V is TRBV7-9 and J is TRBJ1-2; TRBD1 is a possible D gene (6 bases). With 2 bases removed from V and 2 bases from J, the gap between germline ends came to 12 bases. This CDR3 contains 15 residues. Germline V gene lookup returns CDR1 SEHNR and CDR2 FQNEAQ (reference sequence). CDR3 residues: CASSLLPTGNYGYTF. CDR3 in DNA: TGTGCCAGCAGCTTACTCCCCACAGGGAACTATGGCTACACCTTC.

The chain is built from TRBV30 and TRBJ1-2; D is possibly TRBD1 (6 bases). The CDR3 is made up of 14 amino acids. CDR1 and CDR2 (germline): GTSNPN, SVGIG (reference sequence). The germline V and J ends were trimmed by 1 base and 5 bases, with 14 bases remaining between them. CDR3 loop: CAWSGPQGLYGYTF. CDR3 nucleotide sequence: TGTGCCTGGAGTGGCCCACAGGGCTTGTATGGCTACACCTTC. Full variable domain (outside the CDR3, taken from reference TRBV30 and TRBJ1-2): SQTIHQWPATLVQPVGSPLSLECTVEGTSNPNLYWYRQAAGRGLQLLFYSVGIGQISSEVPQNLSASRPQDRQFILSSKKLLLSDSGFYLCAWSGPQGLYGYTFGSGTRLTVV.

The CDR3 loop reads CASSEGSGRRGQTYEQYF. The CDR3, as DNA: TGTGCCAGCAGTGAAGGTAGCGGGAGACGGGGCCAGACCTACGAGCAGTACTTC. The gene calls are TRBV25-1 and TRBJ2-7; TRBD2 aligns across 9 bases. The junction had 13 bases not matched to a gene; V was cut back by 2 bases and J by 2 bases. The CDR3 extends over 18 amino acids. Per the germline V gene, CDR1 is MGHDK and CDR2 is SYGVNS.

The chain has TRBV30 and TRBJ1-2, with D uncertain. V gave up 3 bases and J gave up 4 bases, with 12 bases separating them. CDR3 length equals 13 residues. Germline-derived CDR1 and CDR2 are GTSNPN and SVGIG (reference sequence). CDR3 nucleotides: TGTGCCTGGAGGGCTCCCGCAGCCTATGGCTACACCTTC. It is translated as CAWRAPAAYGYTF.

In this sample, this clone turned up a few times. The genes are TRBV5-1 and TRBJ1-2; the D gene is possibly TRBD1 (6 bases). V was cut by 4 bases and J by 4 bases, with 11 bases left in between. This CDR3 region has 13 residues. CDR1 and CDR2 from the germline V gene are SGHRS and YFSETQ. The DNA for the CDR3 is TGCGCCAGCAGCGCACAGGGCCCCTATGGCTACACCTTC. It yields the protein CASSAQGPYGYTF.

The sample holds one count of this clone. The V and J genes are TRBV9 and TRBJ1-2; TRBD1 is a possible D gene (5 bases). The CDR3 spans 15 residues. The germline V gene encodes CDR1 SGDLS and CDR2 YYNGEE. The germline V and J ends were trimmed by 0 bases and 4 bases, with 13 bases remaining between them. The CDR3 reads CASSVEVGASYGYTF. In nucleotides, the CDR3 is TGTGCCAGCAGCGTAGAGGTTGGGGCCAGCTATGGCTACACCTTC.

The chain has TRBV30 and TRBJ2-1, with D unresolved. Trimming left V 5 bases short and J 11 bases short, with 13 bases between. Germline V gives CDR1 GTSNPN, CDR2 SVGIG (reference sequence). The CDR3 has 11 residues. The CDR3 DNA follows: TGTGCCTGGGGGCCTAGTTATCAGCAGTTCTTC. Translation gives CAWGPSYQQFF. The variable domain in full, with the rest retrieved from reference TRBV30 and TRBJ2-1, is SQTIHQWPATLVQPVGSPLSLECTVEGTSNPNLYWYRQAAGRGLQLLFYSVGIGQISSEVPQNLSASRPQDRQFILSSKKLLLSDSGFYLCAWGPSYQQFFGPGTRLTVL.

The V and J genes are TRBV4-2 and TRBJ1-4, with TRBD1 matching over 9 bases. The germline CDR1 and CDR2 sequences are LGHNA and YNFKEQ. The CDR3 extends over 16 amino acids. The V gene end was trimmed by 0 bases and the J gene end by 5 bases; junction bases not matched to a gene: 4. The CDR3 spells CASSQEKGTGNEKLFF. CDR3 bases: TGTGCCAGCAGCCAAGAAAAGGGGACAGGGAATGAAAAACTGTTTTTT.

The chain employs TRBV6-5 and TRBJ2-7; 7 bases line up with TRBD1. This CDR3 is 13 amino acids long. J gave up 4 bases and V 6 bases, and 6 bases lay outside the gene matches. The germline CDR1 and CDR2 sequences are MNHEY and SVGAGI. The CDR3 protein is CASRRTGVYEQYF. The CDR3 nucleotides are TGTGCCAGCAGGAGAACAGGGGTATACGAGCAGTACTTC.

The sample holds a few counts of this clone. The V call is TRBV7-8, the J call TRBJ1-4; tentative D call: TRBD1 (6 bases). The CDR3 is 16 residues long. V was trimmed by 6 bases and J by 7 bases, leaving 21 bases between them. The germline gives CDR1 SGHVS, CDR2 FQNEAQ. The CDR3 region is CASRFSWGATREKLFF. The CDR3 nucleotides are TGTGCCAGCAGGTTCTCTTGGGGGGCGACGCGTGAAAAACTGTTTTTT.

The chain is built from TRBV11-3 and TRBJ2-7; no firm D call. The CDR3 runs to 14 residues. The V and J ends lost 1 base and 7 bases respectively, with 14 bases between them. In germline, CDR1 is SGHNT, CDR2 YENEEA. The CDR3 bases are TGTGCCAGCAGCTTAGGTATGTCGTCCGGGGAGCAGTACTTC. This sequence encodes CASSLGMSSGEQYF.

The V gene is TRBV4-3, the J gene TRBJ1-5; the D gene is possibly TRBD1 (5 bases). Germline CDR1 reads LGHNA; CDR2 reads YSLEER. The CDR3 extends over 16 amino acids. The V gene lost 0 bases and the J gene lost 7 bases, with 16 bases spanning the gap. CDR3 DNA sequence: TGCGCCAGCAGCCAAGATTACAGGATCACAGGCCAGCCCCAGCATTTT. It yields the protein CASSQDYRITGQPQHF.

The chain joins TRBV28 to TRBJ1-1; D perhaps matches TRBD1 (5 bases). Germline lookup yields CDR1 MDHEN and CDR2 SYDVKM. Between the trimmed V and J ends, which lost 10 bases and 1 base, there was a span of 10 bases. The CDR3 loop spans 12 amino acids. Here the CDR3 reads CAIGGRNTEAFF. DNA for the CDR3: TGTGCCATCGGGGGAAGGAACACTGAAGCTTTCTTT.

There are a few counts of this clone. The chain uses TRBV18 and TRBJ1-5; 7 bases are shared with TRBD1. This CDR3 spans 16 amino acids. Germline V lookup: CDR1 KGHSH, CDR2 LQKENI. With V trimmed by 4 bases and J by 4 bases, 10 bases remained unmatched. CDR3 region: CASSLGNRGRNQPQHF. The CDR3 nucleotides read TGTGCCAGCTCACTGGGAAACAGGGGAAGAAATCAGCCCCAGCATTTT. The whole variable domain, remainder taken from reference TRBV18 and TRBJ1-5, is NAGVMQNPRHLVRRRGQEARLRCSPMKGHSHVYWYRQLPEEGLKFMVYLQKENIIDESGMPKERFSAEFPKEGPSILRIQQVVRGDSAAYFCASSLGNRGRNQPQHFGDGTRLSIL.

This clone was seen a handful of times. The chain is built from TRBV5-6 and TRBJ2-7; tentative D call: TRBD2 (6 bases). Germline V gene sequence: CDR1 SGHDT, CDR2 YYEEEE. Trimming stripped 4 bases from V and 0 bases from J, with 17 bases between. The CDR3 consists of 16 residues. The CDR3 nucleotides are TGTGCCAGCAGCGCTCCTCGGCGCGGGGCCTCCTACGAGCAGTACTTC. It codes for CASSAPRRGASYEQYF.

The V call is TRBV4-3, the J call TRBJ1-2; maybe TRBD1 (6 bases). V lost 0 bases to trimming and J lost 7 bases, with 18 bases between them. Germline-derived CDR1 and CDR2 are LGHNA and YSLEER. The CDR3 runs to 16 residues. CDR3 nucleotides: TGCGCCAGCAGCCAAGATAACGGGGGCCAACCCCTTGGCTACACCTTC. This gives the protein CASSQDNGGQPLGYTF.

For the CDR3, the DNA is TGTGCCAGCAGCAAGACTTGGTCCTACGAGCAGTACTTC. It specifies CASSKTWSYEQYF. The V call is TRBV7-9, the J call TRBJ2-7; D not certain. The V and J ends lost 5 bases and 1 base respectively, with 9 bases between them. CDR1 is SEHNR and CDR2 is FQNEAQ in the germline V gene (reference sequence). CDR3 size: 13 residues.

This chain connects TRBV27 to TRBJ2-1; the D gene could be TRBD1 or TRBD2 (5 bases each). The CDR3 spans 15 residues. CDR1 is MNHEY and CDR2 is SMNVEV in the germline V gene (reference sequence). V was shortened by 2 bases and J by 0 bases, with 8 bases between the two germline ends. CDR3 sequence (DNA): TGTGCCAGCAGTTTAAAGGGGAGCTCCTACAATGAGCAGTTCTTC. Amino acids: CASSLKGSSYNEQFF.

This sequence joins TRBV5-1 and TRBJ2-1; D may be TRBD1 (6 bases). Germline CDR1 and CDR2: SGHRS and YFSETQ. V lost 1 base and J 8 bases, leaving 16 bases between the germline ends. The CDR3 runs 15 residues. The CDR3 is CASSLTLGGFDEQFF. DNA for the CDR3: TGCGCCAGCAGCTTGACGCTAGGGGGTTTCGATGAGCAGTTCTTC.